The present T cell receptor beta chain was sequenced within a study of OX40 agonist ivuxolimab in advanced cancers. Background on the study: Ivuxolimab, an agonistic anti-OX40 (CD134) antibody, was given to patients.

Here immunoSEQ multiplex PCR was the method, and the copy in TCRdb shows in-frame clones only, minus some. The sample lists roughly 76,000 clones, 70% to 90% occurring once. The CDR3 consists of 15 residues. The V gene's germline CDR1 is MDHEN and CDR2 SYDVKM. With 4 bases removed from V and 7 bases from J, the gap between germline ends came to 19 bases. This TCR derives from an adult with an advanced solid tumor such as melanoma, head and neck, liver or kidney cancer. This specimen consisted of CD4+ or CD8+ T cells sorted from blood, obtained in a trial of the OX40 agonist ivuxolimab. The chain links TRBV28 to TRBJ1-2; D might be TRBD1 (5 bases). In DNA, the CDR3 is TGTGCCAGCAGTTGGGGGACCCCCCAAAGCGGTGGCTACACCTTC. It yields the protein CASSWGTPQSGGYTF.